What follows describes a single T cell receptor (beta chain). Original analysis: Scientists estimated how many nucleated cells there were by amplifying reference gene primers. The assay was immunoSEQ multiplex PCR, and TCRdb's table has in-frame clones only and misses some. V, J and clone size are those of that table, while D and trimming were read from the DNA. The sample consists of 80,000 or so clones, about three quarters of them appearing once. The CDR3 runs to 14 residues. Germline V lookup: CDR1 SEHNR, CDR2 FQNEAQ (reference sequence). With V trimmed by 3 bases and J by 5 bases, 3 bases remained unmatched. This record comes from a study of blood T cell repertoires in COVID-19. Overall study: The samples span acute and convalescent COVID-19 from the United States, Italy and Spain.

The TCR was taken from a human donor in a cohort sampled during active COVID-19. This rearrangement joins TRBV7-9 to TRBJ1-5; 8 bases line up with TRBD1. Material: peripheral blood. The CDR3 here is CASSFSGGDQPQHF. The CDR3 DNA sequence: TGTGCCAGCAGCTTTTCAGGGGGCGATCAGCCCCAGCATTTT.